This TCR beta chain appears in the sequencing data of a study of T cell responses to AZD1222 COVID-19 vaccine (dated by TCRdb to the early 2020s). Regarding the complete study: A total of 240 or so trial participants underwent TCR sequencing, of whom 200 to 220 had received two doses of AZD1222 and about 25 had received two doses of the MenACWY control vaccine. Enrollment into the trials was organized by age into subgroups of 18-55, 56-69 and 70-plus years, and those subgroups contained 148, 28 and 57 TCR-sequenced participants, respectively.

Per the germline V gene, LGHNA is the CDR1 and YSLEER is the CDR2. The V and J ends are trimmed by 0 bases and 7 bases, leaving 12 bases between them. The CDR3 starts with the cysteine, ends with the phenylalanine, and has 15 residues. CDR3 DNA only is kept here, 45 bases in frame from base 1. Per the publication, the time point label means: baseline before first vaccination. What this sample's treatment or condition label stands for: meningococcal conjugate vaccine given as trial control. Samples from vaccinated people were obtained from the UK trials COV001 and COV002, which included a single-blind randomized controlled phase 2/3 trial of AZD1222 (ChAdOx1 nCoV-19) in healthy adults. Trial participant PBMC samples were collected at day 0 and day 28 after the second dose for TCRbeta chain sequencing. The CDR3 regions of human TCRbeta chains were analyzed by immunosequencing. Per the source publication's procedure: Repertoire TCRs were checked for matches against a reference library of SARS-CoV-2-specific TCRs that had been generated using the MIRA antigen-specificity platform. Breadth was defined as the fraction of unique TCRs that were SARS-CoV-2-associated. Depth was defined as the fraction of total T cells that were SARS-CoV-2-associated. Using the MIRA data, each spike-specific TCR was mapped to the spike region that the TCR reacts to and placed in a CD4 or CD8 class. Log10-transformed breadth and depth values were compared by one-way ANOVA with Sidak's multiple comparisons tests. TCRdb took over this immuneACCESS table, retaining in-frame rearrangements with V and J assigned. Such tables are incomplete; in checked studies, under half of the missing clones stem from an unresolved V gene, and the remainder is unexplained. Clone size and V and J calls were adopted from that table, with D and trimming inferred from the DNA. Across this sample there are about 150,000 clones, with roughly nine tenths seen only once. The top ten constitute approximately 5.1% of the sample.

What the research found in general, with its limitations: Nearly half of unique spike-specific TCRs reportedly recognized epitopes outside regions mutated in the B.1.351 and B.1.1.7 variants. Conclusions about previously exposed vaccinees were limited because only six AZD1222 recipients were SARS-CoV-2 seropositive at baseline. After two AZD1222 doses, spike-specific TCR breadth and depth were significantly higher than at day 0 and than in MenACWY recipients. Vaccine-associated CD4 TCRs spanned the whole spike protein, with dominant responses in regions 160-218 and 743-854. Because no samples from the day 14 peak response were available, repertoires could be characterized only after the peak T cell response. Participants were mostly white British and included more females than males, and it was suggested by the authors that clonal diversity may have been underestimated. In the small 56-69-year group, the increase in depth fell short of significance, most likely because of low power.

On this clone: The specificity of this receptor is unknown. No qualities accompany the bases; no much larger clone lies one base away.

Recombination joined TRBV4-3 with TRBJ1-4; the D gene is not confidently resolved. The sequence came from an adult in good health. The sample was peripheral blood, taken on day 0 of MenACWY control vaccination. The CDR3 reads CASSQESRGSEKLFF. The DNA sequence follows: TGCGCCAGCAGCCAAGAAAGTAGAGGAAGTGAAAAACTGTTTTTT.